The T cell receptor beta chain described here comes from a study of control samples from healthy donors and cancer patients. Profiled with immunoSEQ multiplex PCR; TCRdb holds only in-frame clones, not every one. The sample carries around 90,000 clones, approximately 86% recorded once. Germline CDR1 and CDR2: SGHTA and FQGNSA. The V end was cut by 5 bases, the J end by 6 bases, with 16 bases between. The CDR3 contains 14 residues. The chain joins TRBV7-2 to TRBJ1-2, with D possibly being TRBD1 (5 bases). The clonotype comes from a man aged 25 to 45 in good health. The sequencing input was blood. The CDR3 is CASSPSWGDHGYTF. CDR3 bases: TGTGCCAGCAGCCCCTCATGGGGGGATCATGGCTACACCTTC. Complete variable domain (other parts from reference TRBV7-2 and TRBJ1-2): GAGVSQSPSNKVTEKGKDVELRCDPISGHTALYWYRQSLGQGLEFLIYFQGNSAPDKSGLPSDRFSAERTGGSVSTLTIQRTQQEDSAVYLCASSPSWGDHGYTFGSGTRLTVV.